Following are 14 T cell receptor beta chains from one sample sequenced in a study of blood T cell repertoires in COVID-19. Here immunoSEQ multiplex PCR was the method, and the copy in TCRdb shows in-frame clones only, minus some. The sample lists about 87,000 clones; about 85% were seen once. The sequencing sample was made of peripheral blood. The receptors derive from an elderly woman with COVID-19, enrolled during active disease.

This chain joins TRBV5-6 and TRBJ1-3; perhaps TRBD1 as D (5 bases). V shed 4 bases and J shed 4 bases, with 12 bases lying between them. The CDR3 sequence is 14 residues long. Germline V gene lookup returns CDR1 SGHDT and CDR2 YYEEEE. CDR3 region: CASSSRALGNTIYF. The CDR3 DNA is TGTGCCAGCAGCAGCAGGGCGCTGGGAAACACCATATATTTT. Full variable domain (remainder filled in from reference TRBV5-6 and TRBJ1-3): DAGVTQSPTHLIKTRGQQVTLRCSPKSGHDTVSWYQQALGQGPQFIFQYYEEEERQRGNFPDRFSGHQFPNYSSELNVNALLLGDSALYLCASSSRALGNTIYFGEGSWLTVV.

CDR3 coding DNA: TGTGCCAGCAGTCCACACCCCTACGAGCAGTACTTC. Translating it yields CASSPHPYEQYF. V gene TRBV6-5 combines with J gene TRBJ2-7; D uncertain. CDR1 and CDR2 from the germline V gene are MNHEY and SVGAGI. This CDR3 region has 12 residues. Trimming took 5 bases from V and 2 from J, leaving 7 bases between them.

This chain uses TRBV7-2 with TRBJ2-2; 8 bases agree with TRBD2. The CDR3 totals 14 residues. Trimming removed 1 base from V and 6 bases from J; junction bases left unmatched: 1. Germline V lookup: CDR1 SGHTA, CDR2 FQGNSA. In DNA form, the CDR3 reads TGTGCCAGCAGCTTAGTACTAGCGGCCGGGGAGCTGTTTTTT. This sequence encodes CASSLVLAAGELFF.

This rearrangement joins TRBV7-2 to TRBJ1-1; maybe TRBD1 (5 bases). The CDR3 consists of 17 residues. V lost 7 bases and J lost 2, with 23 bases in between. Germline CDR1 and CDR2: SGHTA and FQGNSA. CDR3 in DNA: TGTGCCAGCACTTTGACGCATAGGGGTAGCATAAACACTGAAGCTTTCTTT. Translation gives CASTLTHRGSINTEAFF.

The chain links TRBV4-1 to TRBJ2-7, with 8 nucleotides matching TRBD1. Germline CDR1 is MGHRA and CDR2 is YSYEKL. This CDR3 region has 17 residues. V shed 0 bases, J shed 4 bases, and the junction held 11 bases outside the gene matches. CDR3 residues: CASSQDLVRTGPYEQYF. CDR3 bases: TGCGCCAGCAGCCAAGATCTTGTCCGGACAGGGCCTTACGAGCAGTACTTC.

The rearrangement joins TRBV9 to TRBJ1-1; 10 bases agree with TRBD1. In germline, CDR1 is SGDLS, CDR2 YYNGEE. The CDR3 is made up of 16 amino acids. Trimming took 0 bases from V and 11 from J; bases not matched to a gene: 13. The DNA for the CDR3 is TGTGCCAGCAGCGTAGGACAGGGGGCTGAGGTGGGGCGGGCTTTCTTT. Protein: CASSVGQGAEVGRAFF. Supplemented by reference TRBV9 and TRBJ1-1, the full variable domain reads DSGVTQTPKHLITATGQRVTLRCSPRSGDLSVYWYQQSLDQGLQFLIQYYNGEERAKGNILERFSAQQFPDLHSELNLSSLELGDSALYFCASSVGQGAEVGRAFFGQGTRLTVV.

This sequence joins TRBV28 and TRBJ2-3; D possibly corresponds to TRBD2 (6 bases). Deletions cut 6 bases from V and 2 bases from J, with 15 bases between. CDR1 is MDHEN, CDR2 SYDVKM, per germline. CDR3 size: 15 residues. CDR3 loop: CASRGFAGTTDTQYF. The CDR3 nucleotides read TGTGCCAGCAGGGGCTTTGCGGGGACCACAGATACGCAGTATTTT.

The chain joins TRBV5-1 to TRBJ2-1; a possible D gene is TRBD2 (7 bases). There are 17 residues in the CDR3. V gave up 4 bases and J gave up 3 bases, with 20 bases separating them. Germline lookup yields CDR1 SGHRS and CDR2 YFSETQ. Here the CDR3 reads CASSVFLGGGSYNEQFF. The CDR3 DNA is TGCGCCAGCAGCGTATTTCTCGGCGGGGGCAGCTACAATGAGCAGTTCTTC.

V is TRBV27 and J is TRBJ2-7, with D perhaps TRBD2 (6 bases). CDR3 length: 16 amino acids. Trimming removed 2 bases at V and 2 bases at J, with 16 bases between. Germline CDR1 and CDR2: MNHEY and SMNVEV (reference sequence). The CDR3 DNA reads TGTGCCAGCAGTTTACTCCGGGGACTTCGTCCCTACGAGCAGTACTTC. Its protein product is CASSLLRGLRPYEQYF.

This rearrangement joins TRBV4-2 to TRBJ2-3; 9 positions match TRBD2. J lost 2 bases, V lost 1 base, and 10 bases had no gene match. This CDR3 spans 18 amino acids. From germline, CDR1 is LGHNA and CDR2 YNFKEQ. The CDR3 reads CASSQVIAGARNTDTQYF. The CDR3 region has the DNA TGTGCCAGCAGCCAAGTAATAGCGGGGGCCCGGAACACAGATACGCAGTATTTT.

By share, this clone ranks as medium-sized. The CDR3 nucleotides read TGCGCCAGCAGCCTTGGCCCTTACAATGAGCAGTTCTTC. Its translation is CASSLGPYNEQFF. The genes are TRBV5-1 and TRBJ2-1; D gene unclear. Germline-derived CDR1 and CDR2 are SGHRS and YFSETQ. The V and J ends lost 4 bases and 4 bases respectively, with 9 bases between them. The CDR3 sequence is 13 residues long. Supplemented by reference TRBV5-1 and TRBJ2-1, the full variable domain reads KAGVTQTPRYLIKTRGQQVTLSCSPISGHRSVSWYQQTPGQGLQFLFEYFSETQRNKGNFPGRFSGRQFSNSRSEMNVSTLELGDSALYLCASSLGPYNEQFFGPGTRLTVL.

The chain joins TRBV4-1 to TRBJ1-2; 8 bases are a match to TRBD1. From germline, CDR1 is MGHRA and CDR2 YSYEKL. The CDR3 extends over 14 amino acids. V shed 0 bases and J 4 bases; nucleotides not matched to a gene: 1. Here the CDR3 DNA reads TGCGCCAGCAGCCAAGAGGACAGGGCCTATGGCTACACCTTC. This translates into CASSQEDRAYGYTF.

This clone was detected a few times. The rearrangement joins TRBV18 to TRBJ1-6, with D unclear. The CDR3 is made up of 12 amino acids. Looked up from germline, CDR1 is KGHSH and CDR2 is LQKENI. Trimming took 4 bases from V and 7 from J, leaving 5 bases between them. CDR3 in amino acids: CASSRGNSPLHF. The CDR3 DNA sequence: TGTGCCAGCTCACGAGGGAATTCACCCCTCCACTTT.

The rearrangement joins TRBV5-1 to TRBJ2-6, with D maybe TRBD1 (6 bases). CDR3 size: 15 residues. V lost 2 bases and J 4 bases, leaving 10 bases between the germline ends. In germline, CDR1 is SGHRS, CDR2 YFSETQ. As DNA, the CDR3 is TGCGCCAGCAGCTTCCAGGGGACGGGGGCCAACGTCCTGACTTTC. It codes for CASSFQGTGANVLTF. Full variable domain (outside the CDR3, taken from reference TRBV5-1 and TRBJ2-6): KAGVTQTPRYLIKTRGQQVTLSCSPISGHRSVSWYQQTPGQGLQFLFEYFSETQRNKGNFPGRFSGRQFSNSRSEMNVSTLELGDSALYLCASSFQGTGANVLTFGAGSRLTVL.